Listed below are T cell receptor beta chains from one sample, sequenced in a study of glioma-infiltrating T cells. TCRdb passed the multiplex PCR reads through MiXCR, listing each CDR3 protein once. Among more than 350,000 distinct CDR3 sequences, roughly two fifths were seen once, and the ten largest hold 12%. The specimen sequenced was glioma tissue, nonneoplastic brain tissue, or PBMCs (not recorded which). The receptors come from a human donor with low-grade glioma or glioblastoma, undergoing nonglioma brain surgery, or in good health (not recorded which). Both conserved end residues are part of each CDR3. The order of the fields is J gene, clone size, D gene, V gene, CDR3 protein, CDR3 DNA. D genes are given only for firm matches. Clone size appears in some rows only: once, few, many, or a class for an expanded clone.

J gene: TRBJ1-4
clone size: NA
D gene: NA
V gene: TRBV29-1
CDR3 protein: CSVAYGVGNEKLFF
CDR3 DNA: TGCAGCGTCGCGTACGGGGTGGGAAATGAAAAACTGTTTTTT

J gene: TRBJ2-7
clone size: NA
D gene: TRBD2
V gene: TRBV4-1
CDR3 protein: CASSQASGSYEQYF
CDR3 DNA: TGCGCCAGCAGCCAGGCTAGCGGCTCCTACGAGCAGTACTTC

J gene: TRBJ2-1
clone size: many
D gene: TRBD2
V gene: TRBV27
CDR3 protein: CASSPKAGYYNEQFF
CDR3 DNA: TGTGCCAGCAGTCCAAAAGCGGGATACTACAATGAGCAGTTCTTC

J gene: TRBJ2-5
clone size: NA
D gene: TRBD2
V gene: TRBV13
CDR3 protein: CASRQLAGGNQETQYF
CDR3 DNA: TGTGCCAGCAGACAACTAGCGGGAGGGAACCAAGAGACCCAGTACTTC

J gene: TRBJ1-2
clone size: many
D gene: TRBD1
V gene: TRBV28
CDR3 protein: CASREGGAGYGYTF
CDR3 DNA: TGTGCCAGCAGAGAAGGGGGCGCGGGCTATGGCTACACCTTC

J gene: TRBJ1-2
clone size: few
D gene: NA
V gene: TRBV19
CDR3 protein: CASSMGLEDYGYTF
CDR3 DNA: TGTGCCAGTAGTATGGGCCTCGAAGACTATGGCTACACCTTC

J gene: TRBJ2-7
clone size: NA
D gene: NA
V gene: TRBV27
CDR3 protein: CTSSYRFPSYEQYF
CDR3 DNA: TGTACCAGCAGTTATCGATTCCCCTCCTACGAGCAGTACTTC

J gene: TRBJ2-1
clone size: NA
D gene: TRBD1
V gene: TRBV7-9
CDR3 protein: CASTRDRVNNEQFF
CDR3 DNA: TGTGCCAGCACCCGGGACAGGGTAAACAATGAGCAGTTCTTC

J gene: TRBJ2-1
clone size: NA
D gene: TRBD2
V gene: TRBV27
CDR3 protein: CASSLGPSGSNKQFF
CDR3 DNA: TGTGCCAGCAGTTTGGGGCCTAGCGGGAGCAATAAGCAGTTCTTC

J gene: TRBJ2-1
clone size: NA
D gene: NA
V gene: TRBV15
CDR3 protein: CATSRDRVTLADELYF
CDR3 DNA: TGTGCCACCAGCAGAGATCGGGTGACACTCGCCGACGAGCTGTACTTC

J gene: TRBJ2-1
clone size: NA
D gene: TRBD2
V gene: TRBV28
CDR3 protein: CASSLWETSGPSSYNEQFF
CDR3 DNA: TGTGCCAGCAGTTTATGGGAGACTAGCGGTCCGAGTTCATACAATGAGCAGTTCTTC

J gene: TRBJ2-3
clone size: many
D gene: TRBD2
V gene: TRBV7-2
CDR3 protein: CASSVGLAVSTDTQYF
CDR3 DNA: TGTGCCAGCAGCGTGGGACTAGCGGTGAGCACAGATACGCAGTATTTT

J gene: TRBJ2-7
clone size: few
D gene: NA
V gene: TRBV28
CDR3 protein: CASSPHRDLYEQYF
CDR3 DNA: TGTGCCAGCAGTCCACACAGGGATTTGTACGAGCAGTACTTC

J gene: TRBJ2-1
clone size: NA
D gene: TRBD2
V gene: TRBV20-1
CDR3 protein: CSALLGLAGRGSYNEQFF
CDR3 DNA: TGCAGTGCCCTCCTAGGACTAGCGGGGAGAGGGTCCTACAATGAGCAGTTCTTC

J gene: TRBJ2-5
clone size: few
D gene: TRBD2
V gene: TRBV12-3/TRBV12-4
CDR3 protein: CASSPSGSRGETQYF
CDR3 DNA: TGTGCCAGCAGCCCTAGCGGGAGCCGGGGGGAGACCCAGTACTTC

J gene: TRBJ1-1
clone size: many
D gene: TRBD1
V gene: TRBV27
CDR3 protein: CASSSPLRQGRTEAFF
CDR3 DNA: TGTGCCAGCAGTTCCCCACTTCGACAGGGGAGGACTGAAGCTTTCTTT

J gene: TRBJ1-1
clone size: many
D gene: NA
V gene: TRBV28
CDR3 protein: CASSLWQGKDTEAFF
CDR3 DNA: TGTGCCAGCAGTTTGTGGCAGGGGAAGGACACTGAAGCTTTCTTT

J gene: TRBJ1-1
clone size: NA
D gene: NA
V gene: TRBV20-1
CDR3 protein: CSARVDPHTEAFF
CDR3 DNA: TGCAGTGCTAGAGTCGACCCGCACACTGAAGCTTTCTTT

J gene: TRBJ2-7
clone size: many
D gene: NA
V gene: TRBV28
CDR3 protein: CASNPPQGRDLYEQYF
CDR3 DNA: TGTGCCAGCAACCCTCCACAGGGCAGAGATCTCTACGAGCAGTACTTC

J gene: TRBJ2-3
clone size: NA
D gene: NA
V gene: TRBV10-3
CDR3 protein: CAISESGENPPDTQYF
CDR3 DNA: TGTGCCATCAGTGAGTCGGGAGAGAATCCCCCAGATACGCAGTATTTT

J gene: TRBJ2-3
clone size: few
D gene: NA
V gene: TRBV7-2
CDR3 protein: CASSSPFGTQYF
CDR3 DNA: TGTGCCAGCAGCTCCCCGTTCGGGACGCAGTATTTT

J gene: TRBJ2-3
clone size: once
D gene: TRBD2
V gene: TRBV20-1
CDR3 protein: CSATGGGTNTDTQYF
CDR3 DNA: TGCAGTGCTACGGGGGGAGGGACGAACACAGATACGCAGTATTTT

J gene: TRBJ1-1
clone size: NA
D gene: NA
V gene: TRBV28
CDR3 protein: CASSSGNTETFF
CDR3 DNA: TGTGCCAGCAGTTCTGGGAACACTGAAACTTTCTTT

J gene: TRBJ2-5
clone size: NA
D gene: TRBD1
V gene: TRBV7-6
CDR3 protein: CASSVNRGKETQYF
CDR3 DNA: TGTGCCAGCAGCGTGAACAGGGGTAAAGAGACCCAGTACTTC

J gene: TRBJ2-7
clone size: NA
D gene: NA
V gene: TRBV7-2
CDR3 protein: CAGGLAYEQYF
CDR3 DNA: TGTGCGGGGGGCCTGGCGTACGAGCAGTACTTC

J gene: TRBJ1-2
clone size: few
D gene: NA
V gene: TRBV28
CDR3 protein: CASGRPPNYGYTF
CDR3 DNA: TGTGCCAGCGGTCGGCCCCCTAACTATGGCTACACCTTC

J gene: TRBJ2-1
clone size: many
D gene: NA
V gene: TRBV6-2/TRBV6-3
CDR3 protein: CASSPPRAQNNEQFF
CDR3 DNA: TGTGCCAGCAGTCCTCCCCGGGCCCAAAACAATGAGCAGTTCTTC

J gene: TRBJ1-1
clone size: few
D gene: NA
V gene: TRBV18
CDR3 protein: CASSSTVDTEAFF
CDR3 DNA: TGTGCCAGCTCATCAACGGTGGACACTGAAGCTTTCTTT

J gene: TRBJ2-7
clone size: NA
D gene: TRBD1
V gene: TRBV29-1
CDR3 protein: CSVEDRDRAYEQYF
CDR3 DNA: TGCAGCGTTGAAGATCGGGACAGGGCCTACGAGCAGTACTTC

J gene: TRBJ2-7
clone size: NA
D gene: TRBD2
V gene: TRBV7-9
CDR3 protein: CASSFRTSADEQYF
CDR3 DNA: TGTGCCAGCAGCTTCAGGACTAGCGCCGACGAGCAGTACTTC

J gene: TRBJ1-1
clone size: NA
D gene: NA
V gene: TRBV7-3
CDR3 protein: CASSLMVGRVTEAFF
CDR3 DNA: TGTGCCAGCAGCTTAATGGTAGGCCGGGTCACTGAAGCTTTCTTT

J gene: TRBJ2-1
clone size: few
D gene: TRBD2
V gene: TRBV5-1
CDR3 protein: CASSERGDSGTDNEQFF
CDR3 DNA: TGCGCCAGCAGTGAGCGGGGCGATAGCGGGACGGACAATGAGCAGTTCTTC

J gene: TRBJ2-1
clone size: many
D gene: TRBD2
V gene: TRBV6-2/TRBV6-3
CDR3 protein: CASSYERDFYNEQFF
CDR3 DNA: TGTGCCAGCAGTTATGAGCGGGATTTCTACAATGAGCAGTTCTTC

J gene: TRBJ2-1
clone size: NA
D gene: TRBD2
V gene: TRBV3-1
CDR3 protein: CASSQDRGLSVNEQFF
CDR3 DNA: TGTGCCAGCAGCCAAGATCGGGGACTATCAGTAAATGAGCAGTTCTTC

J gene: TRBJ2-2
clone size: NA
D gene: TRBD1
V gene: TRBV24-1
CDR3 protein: CATSDLPGRGRSTGELFF
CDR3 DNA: TGTGCCACCAGTGATTTGCCCGGCAGGGGGCGAAGCACCGGGGAGCTGTTTTTT

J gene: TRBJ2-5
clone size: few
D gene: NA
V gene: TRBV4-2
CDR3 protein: CASSQLVREETQYF
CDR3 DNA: TGTGCCAGCAGCCAGTTGGTTAGAGAAGAGACCCAGTACTTC

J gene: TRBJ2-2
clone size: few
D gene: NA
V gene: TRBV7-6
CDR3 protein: CASSWSENTGELFF
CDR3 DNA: TGTGCCAGCAGCTGGTCCGAGAACACCGGGGAGCTGTTTTTT

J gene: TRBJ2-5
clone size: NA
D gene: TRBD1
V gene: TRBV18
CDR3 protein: CASSPMTGSQETQYF
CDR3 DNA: TGTGCCAGCTCACCAATGACAGGGTCCCAAGAGACCCAGTACTTC

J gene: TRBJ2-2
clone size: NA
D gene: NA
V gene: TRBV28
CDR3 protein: CASAPSRVYSTGEPFF
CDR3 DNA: TGTGCCAGCGCCCCTAGCCGGGTCTACAGCACCGGGGAGCCGTTTTTT

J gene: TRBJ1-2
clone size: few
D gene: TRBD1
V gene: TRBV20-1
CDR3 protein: CSASRRQGYGYTF
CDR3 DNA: TGCAGTGCTAGTCGTAGACAGGGATATGGCTACACCTTC

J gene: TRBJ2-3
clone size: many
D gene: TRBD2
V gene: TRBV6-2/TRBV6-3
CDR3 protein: CASSSTSRSTDTQYF
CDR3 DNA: TGTGCCAGCAGCTCGACTAGCAGAAGCACAGATACGCAGTATTTT

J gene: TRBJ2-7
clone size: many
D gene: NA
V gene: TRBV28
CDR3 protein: CATQDSYEQYF
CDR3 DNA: TGTGCCACCCAGGATTCCTACGAGCAGTACTTC

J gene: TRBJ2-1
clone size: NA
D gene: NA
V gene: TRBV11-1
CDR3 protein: CASSLTVVNEQFF
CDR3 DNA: TGTGCCAGCAGCTTGACAGTGGTGAATGAGCAGTTCTTC

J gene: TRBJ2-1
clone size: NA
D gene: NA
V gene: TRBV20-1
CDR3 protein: CSAAGSYDEQFF
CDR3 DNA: TGCAGTGCAGCCGGGTCGTACGATGAGCAGTTCTTC

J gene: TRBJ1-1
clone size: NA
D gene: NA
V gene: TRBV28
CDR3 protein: CASSLWYALKGETEAFF
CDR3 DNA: TGTGCCAGCAGTTTATGGTATGCATTAAAAGGAGAAACTGAAGCTTTCTTT

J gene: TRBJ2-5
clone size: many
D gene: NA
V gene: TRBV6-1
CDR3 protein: CASSAGARETQYF
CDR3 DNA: TGTGCCAGCAGTGCGGGAGCCCGAGAGACCCAGTACTTC

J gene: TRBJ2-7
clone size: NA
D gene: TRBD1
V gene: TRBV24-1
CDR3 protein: CATSDPRDRAYEQYF
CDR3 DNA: TGTGCCACCAGTGATCCCCGGGACAGAGCCTACGAGCAGTACTTC

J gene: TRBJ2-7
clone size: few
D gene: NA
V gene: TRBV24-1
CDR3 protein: CATSEGGWGPRSSYEQYF
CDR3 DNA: TGTGCCACCAGCGAAGGCGGATGGGGGCCGAGAAGCTCCTACGAGCAGTACTTC

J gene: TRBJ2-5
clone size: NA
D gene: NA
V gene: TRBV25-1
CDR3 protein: CASNTKRGEAQYF
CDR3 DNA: TGTGCTAGCAACACCAAGCGAGGAGAGGCCCAGTACTTC

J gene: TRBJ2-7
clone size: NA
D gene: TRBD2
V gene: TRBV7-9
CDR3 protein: CGSSSTSGRSVVSEQYF
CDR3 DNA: TGTGGCAGCAGCTCGACTAGCGGGAGATCGGTTGTCTCCGAGCAGTACTTC

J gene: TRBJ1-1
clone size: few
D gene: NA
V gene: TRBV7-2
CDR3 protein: CASSPTGITEAFF
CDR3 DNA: TGTGCCAGCAGCCCCACAGGTATCACTGAAGCTTTCTTT

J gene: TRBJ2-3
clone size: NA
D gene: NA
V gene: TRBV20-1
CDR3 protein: CSALSVDTQYF
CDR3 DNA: TGCAGTGCCCTATCCGTGGATACGCAGTATTTT

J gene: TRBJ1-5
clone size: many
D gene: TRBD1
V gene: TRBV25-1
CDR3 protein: CASSGQGDQPQHF
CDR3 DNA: TGTGCCAGCAGTGGTCAGGGGGATCAGCCCCAGCATTTT

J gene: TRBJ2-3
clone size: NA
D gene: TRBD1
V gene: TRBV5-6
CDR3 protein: CASSSFLGQGGTDTQYF
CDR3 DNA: TGTGCCAGCAGCTCTTTCTTGGGACAGGGTGGCACAGATACGCAGTATTTT